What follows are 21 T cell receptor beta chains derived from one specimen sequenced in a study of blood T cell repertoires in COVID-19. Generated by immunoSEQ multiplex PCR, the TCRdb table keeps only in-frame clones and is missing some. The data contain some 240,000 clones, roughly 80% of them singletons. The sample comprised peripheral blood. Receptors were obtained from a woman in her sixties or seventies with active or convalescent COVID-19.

DNA for the CDR3: TGCGCCAGCAGTGGCGTAAGGGGACACCGTTATAATTCACCCCTCCACTTT. Translating gives CASSGVRGHRYNSPLHF. The V call is TRBV10-2, the J call TRBJ1-6; D possibly corresponds to TRBD1 (6 bases). Trimming removed 4 bases from V and 4 bases from J, with 17 bases in between. The germline CDR1 and CDR2 sequences are WSHSY and SAAADI. The CDR3 has 17 amino acids.

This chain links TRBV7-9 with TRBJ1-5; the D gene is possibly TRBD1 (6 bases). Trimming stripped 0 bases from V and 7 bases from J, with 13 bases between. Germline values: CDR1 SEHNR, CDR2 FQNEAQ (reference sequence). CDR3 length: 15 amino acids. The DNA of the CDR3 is TGTGCCAGCAGCTTAGCTGGGGGCTCTAGGCAGCCCCAGCATTTT. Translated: CASSLAGGSRQPQHF.

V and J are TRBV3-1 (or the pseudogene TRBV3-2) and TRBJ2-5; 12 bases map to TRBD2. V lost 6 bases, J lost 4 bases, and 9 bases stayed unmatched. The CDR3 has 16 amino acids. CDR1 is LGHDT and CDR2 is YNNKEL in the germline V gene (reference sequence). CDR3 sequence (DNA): TGTGCCAGCAGGGGGGCTAGCGGGGGGGCCCGAGAGACCCAGTACTTC. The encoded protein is CASRGASGGARETQYF.

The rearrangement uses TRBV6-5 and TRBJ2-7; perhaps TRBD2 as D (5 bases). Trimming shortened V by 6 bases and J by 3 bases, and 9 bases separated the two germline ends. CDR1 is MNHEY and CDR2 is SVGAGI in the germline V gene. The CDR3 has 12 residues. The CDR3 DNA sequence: TGTGCCAGCAGGGAGGACGGCTACGAGCAGTACTTC. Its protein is CASREDGYEQYF.

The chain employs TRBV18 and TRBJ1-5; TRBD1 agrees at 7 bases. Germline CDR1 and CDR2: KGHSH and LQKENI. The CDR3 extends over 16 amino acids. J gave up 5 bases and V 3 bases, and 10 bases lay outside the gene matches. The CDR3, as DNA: TGTGCCAGCTCACCCCAGGGACAGAATCCGCATCAGCCCCAGCATTTT. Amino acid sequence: CASSPQGQNPHQPQHF.

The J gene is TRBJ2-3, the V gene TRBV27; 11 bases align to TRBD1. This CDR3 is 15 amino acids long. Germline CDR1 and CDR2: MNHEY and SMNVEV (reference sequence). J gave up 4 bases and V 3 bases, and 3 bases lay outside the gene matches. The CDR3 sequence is CASSLGQGGPDTQYF. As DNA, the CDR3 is TGTGCCAGCAGTTTGGGACAGGGGGGTCCAGATACGCAGTATTTT.

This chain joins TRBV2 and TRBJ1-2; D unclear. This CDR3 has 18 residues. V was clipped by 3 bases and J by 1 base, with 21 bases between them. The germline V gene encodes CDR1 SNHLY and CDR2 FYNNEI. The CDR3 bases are TGTGCCAGCAGTGAGGGAGAGAGAGGATCCGCCTTTAACTATGGCTACACCTTC. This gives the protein CASSEGERGSAFNYGYTF.

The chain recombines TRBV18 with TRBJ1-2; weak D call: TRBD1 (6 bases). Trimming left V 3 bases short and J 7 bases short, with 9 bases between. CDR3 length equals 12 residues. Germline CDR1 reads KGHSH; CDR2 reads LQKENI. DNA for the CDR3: TGTGCCAGCTCACCGCAGGGGCTTGGCTACACCTTC. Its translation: CASSPQGLGYTF.

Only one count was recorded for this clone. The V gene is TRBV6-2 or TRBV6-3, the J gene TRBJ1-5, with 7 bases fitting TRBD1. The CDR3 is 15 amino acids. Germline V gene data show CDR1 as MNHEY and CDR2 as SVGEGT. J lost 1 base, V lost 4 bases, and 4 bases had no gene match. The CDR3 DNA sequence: TGTGCCAGCAGTTCTATACAGGGGAGCAATCAGCCCCAGCATTTT. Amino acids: CASSSIQGSNQPQHF.

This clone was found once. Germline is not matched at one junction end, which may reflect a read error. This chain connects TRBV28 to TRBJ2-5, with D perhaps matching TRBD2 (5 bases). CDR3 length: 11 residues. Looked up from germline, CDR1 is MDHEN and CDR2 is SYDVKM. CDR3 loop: CASSSGLNPHF. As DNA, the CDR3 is TGTGCCAGCAGTTCTGGACTTAACCCCCACTTC.

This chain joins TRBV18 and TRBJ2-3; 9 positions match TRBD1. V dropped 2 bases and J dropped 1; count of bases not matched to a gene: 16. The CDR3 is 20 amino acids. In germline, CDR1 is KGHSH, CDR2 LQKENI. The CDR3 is CASSPIGDRDEGWGTDTQYF. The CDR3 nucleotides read TGTGCCAGCTCACCAATCGGGGACAGGGATGAGGGTTGGGGCACAGATACGCAGTATTTT.

The CDR3 reads CASSVPSGVRGAPPPHTDTQYF. The CDR3 DNA follows: TGTGCCAGCAGCGTACCGAGCGGGGTACGGGGGGCTCCACCCCCCCACACAGATACGCAGTATTTT. The J gene is TRBJ2-3, the V gene TRBV9; TRBD2 might be the D (7 bases). The germline V gene has CDR1 SGDLS and CDR2 YYNGEE. CDR3 length: 22 residues. V shed 1 base and J shed 2 bases, with 32 bases lying between them. The full variable domain, its missing parts supplied by reference TRBV9 and TRBJ2-3, is DSGVTQTPKHLITATGQRVTLRCSPRSGDLSVYWYQQSLDQGLQFLIQYYNGEERAKGNILERFSAQQFPDLHSELNLSSLELGDSALYFCASSVPSGVRGAPPPHTDTQYFGPGTRLTVL.

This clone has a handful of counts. The DNA of the CDR3 is TGTGCCAGCAGCTTGGCCTCCGCGAGCGGCAGTGAAAAACTGTTTTTT. This gives the protein CASSLASASGSEKLFF. V and J are TRBV5-4 and TRBJ1-4; D is uncertain. Germline CDR1 and CDR2: SGHNT and YYREEE (reference sequence). This CDR3 is built from 16 residues. Between the trimmed V and J ends, which lost 0 bases and 7 bases, there was a span of 16 bases.

The CDR3 bases are TGTGCCAGCAGCTTGGCCGTCGGTGAGCAGTTCTTC. This sequence encodes CASSLAVGEQFF. The chain combines TRBV5-5 with TRBJ2-1; no firm D call. The germline V gene has CDR1 SGHKS and CDR2 YYEKEE (reference sequence). CDR3 length equals 12 residues. V was trimmed by 0 bases and J by 9 bases, leaving 7 bases between them.

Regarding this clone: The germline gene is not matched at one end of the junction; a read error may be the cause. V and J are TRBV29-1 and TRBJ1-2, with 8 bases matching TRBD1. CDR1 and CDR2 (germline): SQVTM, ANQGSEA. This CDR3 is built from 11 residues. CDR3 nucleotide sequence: TGCAGCGTTGAAAGGTATGGGACAGGAGACTTC. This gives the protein CSVERYGTGDF.

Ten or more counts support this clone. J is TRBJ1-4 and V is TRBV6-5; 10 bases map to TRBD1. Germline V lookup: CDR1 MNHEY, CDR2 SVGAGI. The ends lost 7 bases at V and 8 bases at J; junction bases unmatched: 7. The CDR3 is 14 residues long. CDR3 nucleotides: TGTGCCAGCAACGACAGGGGGCAAATCGAAAAACTGTTTTTT. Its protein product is CASNDRGQIEKLFF.

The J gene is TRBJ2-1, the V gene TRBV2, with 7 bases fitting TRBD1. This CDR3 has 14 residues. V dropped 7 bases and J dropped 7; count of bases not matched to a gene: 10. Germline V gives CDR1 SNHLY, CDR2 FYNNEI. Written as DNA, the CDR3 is TGTGCCAGCAACAAGGGGGCGCTTGGGAATGAGCAGTTCTTC. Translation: CASNKGALGNEQFF.

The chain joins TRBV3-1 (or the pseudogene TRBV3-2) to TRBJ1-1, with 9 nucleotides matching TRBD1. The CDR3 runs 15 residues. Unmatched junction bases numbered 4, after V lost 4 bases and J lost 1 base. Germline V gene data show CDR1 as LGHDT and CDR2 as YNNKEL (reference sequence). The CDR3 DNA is TGTGCCAGCAGCCGGTCGGGACAGGGGAACACTGAAGCTTTCTTT. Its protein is CASSRSGQGNTEAFF.

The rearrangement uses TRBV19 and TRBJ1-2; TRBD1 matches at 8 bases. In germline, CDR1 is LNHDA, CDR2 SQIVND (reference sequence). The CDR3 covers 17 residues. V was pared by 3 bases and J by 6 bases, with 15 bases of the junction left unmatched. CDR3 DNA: TGTGCCAGTAGTATCCTCCCCCGGACAGGGAGAGGGCATGGCTACACCTTC. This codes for CASSILPRTGRGHGYTF.

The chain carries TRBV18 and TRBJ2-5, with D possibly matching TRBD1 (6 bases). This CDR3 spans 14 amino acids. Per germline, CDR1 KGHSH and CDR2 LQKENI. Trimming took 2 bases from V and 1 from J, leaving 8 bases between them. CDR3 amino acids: CASSPGTSQETQYF. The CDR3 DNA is TGTGCCAGCTCACCAGGGACATCCCAAGAGACCCAGTACTTC.

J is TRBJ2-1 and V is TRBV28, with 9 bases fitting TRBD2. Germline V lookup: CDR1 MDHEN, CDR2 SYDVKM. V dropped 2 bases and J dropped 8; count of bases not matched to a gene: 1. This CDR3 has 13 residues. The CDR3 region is CASSLAGGDEQFF. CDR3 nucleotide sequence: TGTGCCAGCAGTTTAGCGGGGGGGGATGAGCAGTTCTTC.